The source of this T cell receptor (beta chain) is a study of blood T cell repertoires in COVID-19. For the study at large: COVID-19 samples, acute and convalescent, were from the United States, Italy and Spain. T cells, B-cell-depleted T cells, or PBMCs provided the cDNA or gDNA that served as material.

Original data processing: Amplification of reference gene primers provided the estimated nucleated cell counts. The repertoire was sequenced with immunoSEQ multiplex PCR; TCRdb's copy has only in-frame clones and lacks some. V, J and clone size are taken as reported in that table, and D and trimming were inferred from the DNA itself. The data contain around 29,000 clones, about 89% of them seen just once; the ten biggest clones take up about 13%. Losses at the gene ends were 0 bases for V and 7 bases for J; bases not matched to a gene: 5. There are 15 residues in the CDR3. Germline V lookup: CDR1 SGHVS, CDR2 FNYEAQ.

This TCR was recovered from a man between 65 and 85 years old with active COVID-19. The chain employs TRBV7-6 and TRBJ2-1; 8 nucleotides align to TRBD1. The specimen sequenced was peripheral blood. The CDR3 DNA reads TGTGCCAGCAGCTTAGCGCCCCAGGGGGCAAATGAGCAGTTCTTC. Translation: CASSLAPQGANEQFF.